This TCR beta chain was retrieved from a study of T cells after yellow fever vaccination. Study as a whole: SMART-Seq v4 Ultra Low Input prepared the low-cell-number fractions. Whole-study results and caveats: The CD4 and CD8 compartments had a small share of their clonotypes in common. After the booster, approximately 95% of CD4 and more than 75% of CD8 primary-response clones were re-detected. Abundant bulk-derived clonotypes could contaminate FACS-sorted repertoires.

This clonotype has at least ten counts. The antigen is not known. TCRdb ran MiXCR on the 5' RACE reads and lists one entry per CDR3 protein. Of roughly 330,000 distinct CDR3 sequences listed, 4% were seen once; the top ten hold 20% to 25%. Germline loops: CDR1 SGHTA, CDR2 FQGNSA. The CDR3 is 13 residues long. V gave up 7 bases and J gave up 8 bases; unmatched junction bases: 7. This material consisted of PBMCs, taken 5 days after the yellow fever booster vaccination. J is TRBJ1-2 and V is TRBV7-2; 10 bases agree with TRBD1. This TCR came from a man between 18 and 29 years old who received the YFV17D yellow fever vaccine. The CDR3 DNA follows: TGTGCCAGCATGCTAACGACAGGGGGCGGCTACACCTTC. Protein sequence: CASMLTTGGGYTF.